This TCR beta chain was captured in a study of beta chain features in type 1 diabetes. Points from the study as a whole: Researchers report that Type 1 diabetes patients had moderately but significantly shorter TCRB CDR3s across all four CD4+ subsets.

Notes on this clone: The antigen is undetermined.

V was pared by 3 bases and J by 4 bases, with 7 bases of the junction left unmatched. The CDR3 is made up of 17 amino acids. In germline, CDR1 is SGDLS, CDR2 YYNGEE. The investigators reverse transcribed all of the isolated RNA, so they sequenced expressed TCRB transcripts. Only in-frame clones appear in the TCRdb table, and some are missing; sequencing was by immunoSEQ multiplex PCR. The sample consists of about 410,000 clones, roughly 14% of them appearing once. The TCR originated in a man aged 25 to 40 in good health. Sequenced: naive CD4+ T cells from blood. V and J are TRBV9 and TRBJ2-5; 15 positions agree with TRBD2. The CDR3 reads CASSAGLAGGPGETQYF. In DNA, the CDR3 is TGTGCCAGCAGCGCCGGACTAGCGGGGGGGCCAGGAGAGACCCAGTACTTC.